This T cell receptor (beta chain) is drawn from a study of T cells expressing NK-cell markers. Study-level information: Within the sequenced cohort of eight donors, seven exhibited HCMV seropositivity and one was seronegative. Study-wide results and caveats: Dominant NKG2C+ clonotypes in a handful of donors made up roughly 1.0-7.0% of CD8+ T cells. The study found these clonotypes also leading the CD3+CD56-NKG2C+ fraction in several donors.

From its re-call of the 5' RACE reads, TCRdb lists each CDR3 protein once, without DNA. The listing records almost 450,000 distinct CDR3 sequences. The CDR3 has 14 amino acids. Germline lookup yields CDR1 SGHAT and CDR2 FQNNGV. As for this clonotype: The antigen remains undetermined.

This receptor was identified in a woman aged 18 to 75 in good health. Sequenced material: blood T cells: a sorted CD56 or NKG2C T cell subset, CD4+ or CD8+ T cells, or bulk PBMC T cells (not recorded which). The gene calls are TRBV11-2 and TRBJ2-1; without DNA, the TCRdb call of TRBD2 cannot be checked. CDR3 protein: CASSLTSGGNEQFF.